Only one count was recorded for the clone carrying this TCR beta chain. Antigen specificity is unknown. Germline values: CDR1 SQVTM, CDR2 ANQGSEA. The CDR3 consists of 19 residues. J was trimmed by 0 bases and V by 5 bases; bases with no gene match: 18. Samples underwent the assay at deep level. Measured with immunoSEQ multiplex PCR; TCRdb has only the in-frame clones, and not every one. The sample has 2 million to 2.5 million clones; over 90% are singletons. Every one of the donors was a Caucasian adult that lived in Nashville, Tennessee. From CD4+ cells came CD45RA+ naive and CD45RA-negative memory subsets. This sample is drawn from a study of shared clonotypes between healthy human individuals. Points from the study as a whole: Among non-shared clonotypes, generation probabilities were lower than among those shared by all four donors.

The V and J genes are TRBV29-1 and TRBJ2-1; 8 nucleotides agree with TRBD2. Material: naive CD4+ T cells from PBMCs. Noted subset: CD45RA+ positively selected. The source of this sequence is a man younger than 35 in good health. Some clones in this sample may be carry-over from other donors' samples. The CDR3 region has the DNA TGCAGCGTTACCTCTCTGGCGGGAGGTATTACGAGCTCCTACAATGAGCAGTTCTTC. Translated, it gives CSVTSLAGGITSSYNEQFF.